Here is one T cell receptor beta chain with its context. This entry comes from a study of blood T cell repertoires in COVID-19. At the level of the study: The United States, Italy and Spain provided the acute and convalescent COVID-19 samples. PBMCs, B-cell-depleted T cells, or T cells provided the cDNA or gDNA that made up the material.

The CDR3 loop spans 13 amino acids. V gave up 0 bases and J gave up 7 bases, with 7 bases separating them. The germline V gene has CDR1 MNHEY and CDR2 SVGEGT. Profiled with immunoSEQ multiplex PCR; TCRdb holds only in-frame clones, not every one. Among about 340,000 clones listed, about 86% were seen once. The cohort comprised adults aged 18 to 89 years residing in about 25 US areas. Clinical history reported by participants formed the basis on which cohorts were assigned. Sequenced input: PBMCs or T cells enriched from blood (not recorded which). The chain uses TRBV6-2 or TRBV6-3 and TRBJ2-1; D remains ambiguous. This TCR was sampled from a woman in her thirties or forties with acute COVID-19. The CDR3 sequence: CASSYSARNEQFF. The DNA of the CDR3 is TGTGCCAGCAGTTACTCGGCGCGGAATGAGCAGTTCTTC.